A single sample is the source of the 19 T cell receptor beta chains below, sequenced in a study of blood T cells in healthy people across ages. Combining a sample-barcoded 5' primer with a J-beta primer mix, a second PCR ran for roughly 7 to 12 cycles. TCRdb independently ran MiXCR on the 5' RACE reads; one entry per CDR3 protein. The sample lists more than 650,000 distinct CDR3 sequences, about a fifth seen once, with roughly 22% in the top ten. The sample was blood. Receptors were obtained from a man between 65 and 79 years old in good health.

The CDR3 loop is CASSPNEGKTSGNEQYV. The CDR3 bases are TGTGCCAGCAGTCCGAATGAGGGGAAAACTAGCGGGAACGAGCAGTACGTC. The V gene is TRBV6-2 or TRBV6-3, the J gene TRBJ2-7; 10 bases match TRBD2. In germline, CDR1 is MNHEY, CDR2 SVGEGT. V lost 5 bases to trimming and J lost 5 bases; unmatched junction nucleotides: 15. This CDR3 has 17 amino acids.

This sequence joins TRBV12-3 or TRBV12-4 and TRBJ1-1; D remains ambiguous. The germline V and J ends were trimmed by 9 bases and 1 base, with 12 bases remaining between them. This CDR3 is 13 amino acids long. The CDR3 nucleotides are TGTGCCAGTGGGAGGCAGTCGAACACTGAAGCTTTCTTT. It specifies CASGRQSNTEAFF.

This clonotype was seen more than once but under ten times. V gene TRBV7-9 combines with J gene TRBJ2-5; TRBD1 aligns across 8 bases. The end of the DNA aligns better with TRBJ2-1, so the J call may be wrong. This CDR3 has 15 amino acids. Germline V gene lookup returns CDR1 SEHNR and CDR2 FQNEAQ (reference sequence). CDR3 coding DNA: TGTGCCAGCAGCTTATCTCAGGGGGCTCGGAATGAGCAGTTCTTC. Its translation: CASSLSQGARNEQFF.

The V gene is TRBV10-3, the J gene TRBJ2-2; the match to TRBD1 covers 10 bases. The germline gives CDR1 ENHRY, CDR2 SYGVKD. V shed 0 bases, J shed 5 bases, and the junction held 0 bases outside the gene matches. The CDR3 spans 15 residues. The CDR3, as DNA: TGTGCCATCAGTGAGTCGGGACAGGGGACCGGGGAGCTGTTTTTT. Amino acid sequence: CAISESGQGTGELFF.

This clonotype was seen a few times. The V gene is TRBV27, the J gene TRBJ2-5; no definite D call. The germline V gene has CDR1 MNHEY and CDR2 SMNVEV (reference sequence). This CDR3 is built from 15 residues. Trimming took off 5 bases at V and 4 bases at J, with 17 bases between the two ends. The CDR3 sequence: CASSRTWLGGETQYF. CDR3 DNA sequence: TGTGCCAGCAGTAGAACCTGGTTGGGCGGAGAGACCCAGTACTTC.

This clonotype has a handful of counts. The V gene is TRBV15, the J gene TRBJ2-5, with D possibly called TRBD1 or TRBD2 (5 bases each). V lost 3 bases, J lost 1 base, and 12 bases lay in between. Per the germline V gene, CDR1 is LNHNV and CDR2 is YYDKDF (reference sequence). This CDR3 has 15 residues. CDR3 DNA: TGTGCCACCAGCAGCGGGGCTCACTCCCAAGAGACCCAGTACTTC. Translation gives CATSSGAHSQETQYF. The whole variable domain, filled in from reference TRBV15 and TRBJ2-5, reads DAMVIQNPRYQVTQFGKPVTLSCSQTLNHNVMYWYQQKSSQAPKLLFHYYDKDFNNEADTPDNFQSRRPNTSFCFLDIRSPGLGDTAMYLCATSSGAHSQETQYFGPGTRLLVL.

The gene calls are TRBV12-3 or TRBV12-4 and TRBJ2-1; the D gene could be TRBD1 or TRBD2 (6 bases each). With 0 bases removed from V and 7 bases from J, the gap between germline ends came to 13 bases. This CDR3 region has 15 residues. DNA of the CDR3: TGTGCCAGCAGTTTAGCGGGGGGCAGGGAAAATGAGCAGTTCTTC. It yields the protein CASSLAGGRENEQFF.

This chain uses TRBV20-1 with TRBJ2-1, with 12 bases identical to TRBD1. The CDR3 covers 15 residues. With 8 bases clipped from V and 6 bases from J, the junction kept 11 bases outside the gene matches. Germline V gene sequence: CDR1 DFQATT, CDR2 SNEGSKA (reference sequence). The CDR3 coding sequence is TGCAGTTCCACCGGGCGGGACAGGGGGCCCAATGAGCAGTTCTTC. Protein sequence: CSSTGRDRGPNEQFF.

The gene calls are TRBV7-9 and TRBJ2-2; perhaps TRBD2 as D (6 bases). The CDR3 loop spans 17 amino acids. Germline loops: CDR1 SEHNR, CDR2 FQNEAQ (reference sequence). With 0 bases removed from V and 6 bases from J, the gap between germline ends came to 17 bases. This chain's CDR3 is CASSLALSGEDPGELFF. CDR3 coding DNA: TGTGCCAGCAGCTTAGCGCTTAGCGGAGAGGACCCCGGGGAGCTGTTTTTT.

V usage is TRBV27 and J usage is TRBJ2-5; D unclear. V lost 5 bases and J lost 2, with 12 bases in between. CDR1 MNHEY and CDR2 SMNVEV come from the germline V gene (reference sequence). This CDR3 has 14 amino acids. CDR3 DNA: TGTGCCAGCAGTACGACTCGGGCTCAAGAGACCCAGTACTTC. It translates to CASSTTRAQETQYF.

This clonotype was observed a handful of times. The V call is TRBV29-1, the J call TRBJ2-1; D may be TRBD2 (6 bases). CDR3 length: 16 residues. V was clipped by 3 bases and J by 0 bases, with 15 bases between them. Germline V gene lookup returns CDR1 SQVTM and CDR2 ANQGSEA. The CDR3 DNA follows: TGCAGCGTTGAGGGCGGGATGGCTCACTCCTACAATGAGCAGTTCTTC. This encodes CSVEGGMAHSYNEQFF.

This clonotype was counted only a few times. The rearrangement links TRBV28 to TRBJ1-4, with unresolved D. CDR3 length: 11 residues. Between the trimmed V and J ends, which lost 4 bases and 14 bases, there was a span of 11 bases. In germline, CDR1 is MDHEN, CDR2 SYDVKM. CDR3 nucleotides: TGTGCCAGCAGTTCACACCCTAGGCTGTTTTTT. As protein: CASSSHPRLFF.

This clonotype was observed a few times. J is TRBJ1-4 and V is TRBV20-1, with D uncertain. V gave up 3 bases and J gave up 0 bases, with 5 bases separating them. The CDR3 totals 13 residues. The germline CDR1 and CDR2 sequences are DFQATT and SNEGSKA (reference sequence). CDR3 DNA sequence: TGCAGTGCTAGCCATCCAACTAATGAAAAACTGTTTTTT. Amino acid sequence: CSASHPTNEKLFF.

This clonotype turned up a few times. One end of the junction fails to match germline, which may point to a read error. The V and J genes are TRBV28 and TRBJ2-4; either TRBD1 or TRBD2 may fit D (6 bases each). Germline CDR1 reads MDHEN; CDR2 reads SYDVKM. The CDR3 extends over 14 amino acids. In nucleotides, the CDR3 is TGTGCCAGCCGACCTGGGGGGCAGAAAAACGTTCAGTACTTC. Encoded protein: CASRPGGQKNVQYF.

This clonotype was recorded a few times. CDR3 loop: CASSLGVGQPDTQYF. The CDR3 coding sequence is TGTGCCAGCAGCTTGGGCGTGGGCCAGCCAGATACGCAGTATTTT. The chain is built from TRBV5-8 and TRBJ2-3; D unclear. The CDR3 is 15 amino acids. Germline V CDR1 and CDR2: SGHTS, YDEGEE. V was cut by 0 bases and J by 4 bases, with 12 bases left in between.

This chain links TRBV30 with TRBJ2-1; perhaps TRBD1 as D (6 bases). The J call may be wrong; the DNA end is better matched by TRBJ2-7. CDR1 GTSNPN and CDR2 SVGIG come from the germline V gene (reference sequence). The CDR3 sequence is 12 residues long. CDR3 in amino acids: CAWSSQGYEQYV. DNA for the CDR3: TGTGCCTGGAGTTCACAGGGCTACGAGCAGTACGTC.

This chain uses TRBV11-2 with TRBJ2-1, with TRBD2 identical over 7 bases. Germline CDR1 is SGHAT and CDR2 is FQNNGV. The CDR3 has 15 residues. Trimming cost V 4 bases and J 10 bases; bases outside gene matches: 13. CDR3 in amino acids: CASSSLAGEVGEQFF. DNA for the CDR3: TGTGCCAGCAGCTCCCTGGCGGGGGAAGTAGGGGAGCAGTTCTTC.

The V and J genes are TRBV19 and TRBJ2-3, with 9 bases lining up with TRBD1. The CDR3 runs to 15 residues. CDR1 is LNHDA and CDR2 is SQIVND in the germline V gene (reference sequence). The ends lost 5 bases at V and 4 bases at J; junction bases unmatched: 7. As DNA, the CDR3 is TGTGCCAGTAGTCGTGACAGGGGGGGGGCAGATACGCAGTATTTT. This gives the protein CASSRDRGGADTQYF.

The genes are TRBV7-2 and TRBJ2-1, with a tentative D call TRBD2 (7 bases). V was cut by 5 bases and J by 10 bases, with 18 bases left in between. This CDR3 spans 14 amino acids. Germline CDR1 reads SGHTA; CDR2 reads FQGNSA. The CDR3 sequence: CASSLGLETGEQFF. The CDR3 DNA sequence: TGTGCCAGCAGCCTAGGACTAGAAACAGGGGAGCAGTTCTTC.